This T cell receptor (beta chain) derives from a study of T cell repertoires in cytomegalovirus infection. As for the study in general: TCR beta signatures that were public indicated CMV infection and matching HLA type.

This CDR3 has 15 amino acids. Germline lookup yields CDR1 MNHEY and CDR2 SVGEGT. Study results and caveats: In two of eight donors, the top clonotype was HLA-C-restricted CMV-specific.

TCRdb recomputed calls from the reads with MiXCR, one row per CDR3 protein. The top ten hold over 15% of the sample, which has around 170,000 distinct CDR3 sequences, roughly 15% seen once. To note about this clonotype: Its antigen remains unidentified. A much larger clone differs from this one at a single base, so this may be a read error.

V and J are TRBV6-2 or TRBV6-3 and TRBJ2-1; D is perhaps TRBD1 (5 bases). This receptor was obtained from a human donor in good health (CMV status not recorded). Some clones in this sample may be carry-over from other donors' samples. The sample comprised CD8+ T cells from PBMCs. Here the CDR3 reads CDSSYRDSSYNEQFF. The CDR3 nucleotides are TGTGACAGCAGTTACCGAGACAGCTCCTACAATGAGCAGTTCTTC.